A selection of T cell receptor beta chains follows, all from one sample in a study of shared clonotypes between healthy human individuals. TCRdb keeps only in-frame clones here, not all; method: immunoSEQ multiplex PCR. The repertoire includes some 2,100,000 clones, under 97% of them detected once, and approximately 0.13% sits in the top ten. The sample taken for sequencing was naive CD4+ T cells sorted from blood. The receptors stem from a man between 18 and 29 years old in good health. The CDR3 runs from the conserved cysteine through the conserved F or W. The D gene is left open where the match is weak. Not every row has a clone size; where given, it reads once, few, many or a size class.

TRBV2	-	TRBJ2-7	15	-	TGTGCCAGCAAAAGCCAAGGGGATCACTCCTACGAGCAGTACTTC	CASKSQGDHSYEQYF
TRBV15	-	TRBJ2-3	12	-	TGTGCCACCAGCAGAATGTCAGATACGCAGTATTTT	CATSRMSDTQYF
TRBV5-1	-	TRBJ2-7	17	-	TGCGCCAGCAGCCGGCTATCCGACAGCTTCAGCTCCTACGAGCAGTACTTC	CASSRLSDSFSSYEQYF
TRBV30	-	TRBJ2-7	11	-	TGTGCCTGGGTGGGTACGGCAGGACGGTACTTC	CAWVGTAGRYF
TRBV7-8	TRBD1	TRBJ1-2	15	-	TGTGCCAGCAGCTTAGGACAGGGGAACAACTATGGCTACACCTTC	CASSLGQGNNYGYTF
TRBV5-1	-	TRBJ1-1	14	-	TGCGCCAGCAGCTTGGCACTAGTGAACACTGAAGCTTTCTTT	CASSLALVNTEAFF
TRBV6-5	-	TRBJ2-7	14	-	TGTGCCAGCAGTTACTCGGTGGGTAGGTACGAGCAGTACTTC	CASSYSVGRYEQYF
TRBV6-5	-	TRBJ1-2	14	-	TGTGCCAGCAGTTACTCGCGGCAGACCTATGGCTACACCTTC	CASSYSRQTYGYTF
TRBV10-3	TRBD1	TRBJ1-1	16	-	TGTGCCATCAGTGAGTCCAGGGGGGGAAGGAACACTGAAGCTTTCTTT	CAISESRGGRNTEAFF
TRBV9	-	TRBJ2-6	15	-	TGTGCCAGCAGCGCAGTCCTTTCTGGGGCCAACGTCCTGACTTTC	CASSAVLSGANVLTF
TRBV5-4	-	TRBJ1-3	16	-	TGTGCCAGCAGCTTGGCAACGGGGGCGGAGGGAAACACCATATATTTT	CASSLATGAEGNTIYF
TRBV5-5	TRBD1	TRBJ2-5	15	once	TGTGCCAGCAAAACAGACAGGGATGCTTTCAGGACCCAGTACTTC	CASKTDRDAFRTQYF
TRBV5-6	-	TRBJ2-6	17	-	TGTGCCAGCAGCTTGGCGCAGGAATACTCTGGGGCCAACGTCCTGACTTTC	CASSLAQEYSGANVLTF
TRBV28	TRBD1	TRBJ2-7	15	once	TGTGCCAGCAGTTTATCGAGGGGGCGCGAGTACGAGCAGTACTTC	CASSLSRGREYEQYF